This T cell receptor beta chain was profiled in a study of beta chain features in type 1 diabetes. Expressed TCRB transcripts were sequenced after all isolated RNA was converted to cDNA. Sequencing used immunoSEQ multiplex PCR; TCRdb keeps in-frame clones, though not all of them. The table shows some 150,000 clones, with 9.5% to 10% occurring only once. This clone was seen more than once but under ten times. The antigen remains unidentified. Study results and limitations: High-TCR-expressing cells could be over-represented by cDNA sequencing.

The sequencing sample was made of central memory CD4+ T cells from blood. This receptor was taken from a middle-aged woman in good health.

CDR3 protein: CASSIWGGQETQYF. The CDR3 DNA reads TGTGCCAGTAGTATATGGGGGGGGCAAGAGACCCAGTACTTC. This chain uses TRBV19 with TRBJ2-5, with 7 positions matching TRBD2. This CDR3 region has 14 residues. With V trimmed by 2 bases and J by 2 bases, 2 bases remained unmatched. Germline CDR1 reads LNHDA; CDR2 reads SQIVND (reference sequence).